This TCR beta chain was obtained from a study of CD8 T cells in Susac syndrome (dated by TCRdb to about 2019). With respect to the entire study: Repertoire sequencing was used to test whether CD8+ T cell activation and differentiation in Susac syndrome was antigen driven. Clonality of the CD8+ T cell repertoire was compared between roughly eleven healthy donors, about 14 Susac syndrome patients and under 16 multiple sclerosis patients.

The trim is 7 bases for V and 4 bases for J, with a gap of 14 bases between the germline ends. CDR1 and CDR2, per the germline V gene, are SQVTM and ANQGSEA. CDR3 length: 12 amino acids, cysteine to phenylalanine. The entry retains the CDR3 DNA only, 36 bases that are in frame from base 1. RNA was extracted using the RNeasy kit, and 0.5 to 1 microgram was reverse transcribed with random hexamers. The immunoSEQ multiplex PCR assay, covering 54 Vbeta and 13 Jbeta segments, was used to amplify TCR beta CDR3 regions. PCR amplification bias was corrected using a synthetic template baseline for primer optimization and computational correction. As for the original processing: Reads were annotated to V, D and J genes per IMGT and analyzed with immunoSEQ Analyzer, keeping only productive sequences. Clonality was calculated as one minus the Shannon entropy normalized by log2 of the number of productive unique sequences. For each patient and control, public and private clones were evaluated among the 100 most prevalent clones. Clones were defined as Susac-specific when absent from the healthy and MS cohorts, from about a thousand published viral clones and from other ImmuneACCESS disease sequences. Through fastp at Q25 and MiXCR, TCRdb rebuilt clones from the public reads, retaining in-frame beta chains. Identical CDR3 proteins give one entry, which carries the most common genes and DNA. The authors' filters were not applied to this entry. The sample contains fewer than 150,000 distinct CDR3 sequences, about 90% of them found a single time. The ten top clones hold around 0.22% of the sample.

Comment on this clonotype: The target of this receptor is not known. Base qualities were left out, and no much larger clone turns up one base away.

The paper as a whole reports these results and caveats: The study acknowledged that relatively few individuals were included in the TCR sequencing and HLA analysis.

Peripheral blood CD8+ and CD4+ T cells from healthy donors, Susac syndrome patients and multiple sclerosis patients were profiled using high-throughput TCR beta sequencing. The multiple sclerosis controls were treatment-naive patients whose relapsing-remitting disease, either stable or active, fulfilled the revised McDonald criteria. CD8+ TEMRA cells were enriched by FACS, while bulk CD8+ and CD4+ T cells were purified by magnetic negative isolation. Blood was collected in EDTA tubes and processed within 24 hours, with PBMCs isolated through density gradient centrifugation. PBMCs intended for TCR sequencing were cryopreserved in liquid nitrogen and were subsequently thawed in a 37 degrees C water bath. Purity of sorted or isolated CD4+, CD8+ and CD8+ TEMRA cells was at least 90%.

The receptor comes from a human donor with multiple sclerosis. The chain links TRBV29-1 with TRBJ2-7; the D call is tentative, TRBD1 or TRBD2, as each matches 5 bases. Sequencing used CD8+ T cells from PBMCs. The CDR3 loop reads CSAVGTDYEQYF. DNA sequence: TGCAGCGCCGTAGGGACGGATTACGAGCAGTACTTC.